One sample yielded the 23 T cell receptor beta chains listed below, sequenced in a study of blood T cell repertoires in COVID-19. Generated by immunoSEQ multiplex PCR, the TCRdb table keeps only in-frame clones and is missing some. The sample carries fewer than 250,000 clones, roughly 85% recorded once. Input material: PBMCs or T cells enriched from blood (not recorded which). These TCRs come from a young man who had recovered from COVID-19.

The rearrangement uses TRBV28 and TRBJ2-7; 7 nucleotides line up with TRBD1. The CDR3 sequence is 12 residues long. Germline lookup yields CDR1 MDHEN and CDR2 SYDVKM. V dropped 1 base and J dropped 9; count of bases not matched to a gene: 3. CDR3 in amino acids: CASSLSTGVQYF. DNA for the CDR3: TGTGCCAGCAGTTTATCTACAGGGGTGCAGTACTTC.

V and J are TRBV19 and TRBJ2-7; TRBD2 aligns across 9 bases. After removal of 3 bases from V and 2 bases from J, the junction contained 11 bases not matched to a gene. Germline CDR1 LNHDA, CDR2 SQIVND (reference sequence). The CDR3 consists of 17 residues. In DNA form, the CDR3 reads TGTGCCAGTAGTATCCCCCGAGGAGCGGGGGGTGCCTACGAGCAGTACTTC. It encodes CASSIPRGAGGAYEQYF.

The V gene is TRBV7-2, the J gene TRBJ1-3, with TRBD1 as a possible D gene (5 bases). Germline CDR1 and CDR2: SGHTA and FQGNSA. V was cut by 4 bases and J by 1 base, with 11 bases left in between. CDR3 length: 15 amino acids. CDR3: CASSSSGMSGNTIYF. The CDR3 DNA sequence: TGTGCCAGCAGCTCATCAGGGATGTCTGGAAACACCATATATTTT.

The V call is TRBV6-6, the J call TRBJ2-7; D may be TRBD2 (6 bases). The germline CDR1 and CDR2 sequences are MNHNY and SVGAGI (reference sequence). V was clipped by 9 bases and J by 3 bases, with 12 bases between them. The CDR3 contains 12 residues. CDR3 in amino acids: CASFGGNYEQYF. In DNA, the CDR3 is TGTGCCAGTTTCGGAGGGAACTACGAGCAGTACTTC.

In its sample, this clone was seen once. The rearrangement uses TRBV3-1 (or the pseudogene TRBV3-2) and TRBJ1-1; weak D call: TRBD1 (5 bases). V was clipped by 1 base and J by 4 bases, with 13 bases between them. The CDR3 is 15 residues long. Germline lookup yields CDR1 LGHDT and CDR2 YNNKEL (reference sequence). CDR3 residues: CASSQVGGARTEAFF. CDR3 sequence (DNA): TGTGCCAGCAGCCAAGTTGGTGGGGCGCGCACTGAAGCTTTCTTT.

This clone was seen once. The rearrangement uses TRBV19 and TRBJ1-5; D is uncertain. The CDR3 spans 12 residues. CDR1 is LNHDA, CDR2 SQIVND, per germline (reference sequence). Trimming pared 7 bases from V and 2 bases from J, leaving 6 bases between. CDR3 residues: CASTRGNQPQHF. The CDR3 bases are TGTGCCAGTACCCGGGGCAATCAGCCCCAGCATTTT.

V is TRBV7-9 and J is TRBJ1-6; D gene ambiguous. CDR3 length equals 14 residues. V was shortened by 5 bases and J by 3 bases, with 8 bases between the two germline ends. Germline values: CDR1 SEHNR, CDR2 FQNEAQ (reference sequence). For the CDR3, the DNA is TGTGCCAGCAGCCCCGGAGACTATAATTCACCCCTCCACTTT. It translates to CASSPGDYNSPLHF.

This CDR3 reads CASTQRGSGETQYF. Here the CDR3 DNA reads TGTGCCAGCACCCAAAGGGGTAGCGGGGAGACCCAGTACTTC. J is TRBJ2-5 and V is TRBV2; 7 bases fit TRBD2. Germline CDR1 and CDR2: SNHLY and FYNNEI. The CDR3 spans 14 residues. J gave up 5 bases and V 7 bases, and 10 bases lay outside the gene matches.

The chain carries TRBV10-2 and TRBJ1-2; D gene uncertain. This CDR3 is 12 amino acids long. Per the germline V gene, CDR1 is WSHSY and CDR2 is SAAADI. The germline V and J ends were trimmed by 4 bases and 4 bases, with 7 bases remaining between them. CDR3 bases: TGCGCCAGCAGTGCCGGTGCCTATGGCTACACCTTC. It codes for CASSAGAYGYTF.

The chain couples TRBV27 to TRBJ1-1; possible D gene TRBD1, 5 bases. Trimming took off 5 bases at V and 3 bases at J, with 10 bases between the two ends. Germline CDR1 is MNHEY and CDR2 is SMNVEV (reference sequence). The CDR3 spans 13 residues. This CDR3 reads CASSLRGDTEAFF. In DNA, the CDR3 is TGTGCCAGCAGTCTTAGGGGTGACACTGAAGCTTTCTTT.

This clone has just one count. This chain uses TRBV20-1 with TRBJ1-4; D unresolved. CDR1 is DFQATT, CDR2 SNEGSKA, per germline (reference sequence). The CDR3 sequence is 11 residues long. Trimming shortened V by 3 bases and J by 8 bases, and 7 bases separated the two germline ends. The CDR3: CSASTFEKLFF. The CDR3 bases are TGCAGTGCTAGTACTTTCGAAAAACTGTTTTTT.

The CDR3 is CASARDTGELFF. CDR3 DNA sequence: TGTGCTAGTGCCCGGGACACCGGGGAGCTGTTTTTT. The J gene is TRBJ2-2, the V gene TRBV12-5; D unclear. Germline V gives CDR1 LGHNT, CDR2 FRNRAP. V was pared by 7 bases and J by 3 bases, with 6 bases between. This CDR3 region has 12 residues.

The rearrangement joins TRBV29-1 to TRBJ1-1; the match to TRBD1 covers 7 bases. V gave up 7 bases and J gave up 3 bases; unmatched junction bases: 5. Germline V gene sequence: CDR1 SQVTM, CDR2 ANQGSEA. The CDR3 has 12 amino acids. DNA of the CDR3: TGCAGCGGAACAGGGGTGGACACTGAAGCTTTCTTT. It translates to CSGTGVDTEAFF.

CDR3 protein: CASSQSVLFSPLHF. Here the CDR3 DNA reads TGTGCCAGCAGCCAATCGGTTCTTTTTTCACCCCTCCACTTT. This chain uses TRBV14 with TRBJ1-6; D gene uncertain. Per germline, CDR1 SGHDN and CDR2 FVKESK. The length of the CDR3 is 14 residues. Trimming took 2 bases from V and 9 from J, leaving 11 bases between them.

The rearrangement joins TRBV14 to TRBJ1-6, with a possible D match to TRBD1 (6 bases). V was pared by 4 bases and J by 9 bases, with 16 bases between. CDR1 and CDR2 from the germline V gene are SGHDN and FVKESK. The CDR3 covers 15 residues. The CDR3 sequence: CASSPLVQGGSPLHF. The CDR3 DNA reads as TGTGCCAGCAGCCCCTTGGTACAGGGTGGTTCACCCCTCCACTTT.

CDR3 DNA: TGTGCCAGCAGCCAAATGGCGCAAAAGGGGTCTGAGCAGTTCTTC. Its protein product is CASSQMAQKGSEQFF. This chain links TRBV3-1 (or the pseudogene TRBV3-2) with TRBJ2-1; tentatively, D is TRBD1 (5 bases). Germline V CDR1 and CDR2: LGHDT, YNNKEL (reference sequence). The CDR3 length is 15 residues. V was cut by 2 bases and J by 9 bases, with 17 bases left in between.

The chain has TRBV3-1 (or the pseudogene TRBV3-2) and TRBJ2-4, with D maybe TRBD2 (5 bases). Germline V CDR1 and CDR2: LGHDT, YNNKEL (reference sequence). V lost 1 base and J 8 bases, leaving 15 bases between the germline ends. The CDR3 has 15 amino acids. In DNA, the CDR3 is TGTGCCAGCAGCCAAGGGGAGAGGGCCGCGGACATTCAGTACTTC. It specifies CASSQGERAADIQYF.

The chain has TRBV2 and TRBJ2-7; no clear D gene. The germline V and J ends were trimmed by 4 bases and 4 bases, with 5 bases remaining between them. The CDR3 extends over 11 amino acids. Germline CDR1 and CDR2: SNHLY and FYNNEI. CDR3 loop: CASSAMYEQYF. In DNA, the CDR3 is TGTGCCAGCAGTGCTATGTACGAGCAGTACTTC.

This sequence joins TRBV29-1 and TRBJ1-2; 9 bases match TRBD1. With 2 bases clipped from V and 6 bases from J, the junction kept 13 bases outside the gene matches. This CDR3 region has 16 residues. Germline-derived CDR1 and CDR2 are SQVTM and ANQGSEA. The CDR3 DNA follows: TGCAGCGTTGAACCGGGACAGGGCGACCAACTGGATGGCTACACCTTC. Translated, it gives CSVEPGQGDQLDGYTF.

The chain joins TRBV6-4 to TRBJ2-3; 8 positions match TRBD2. The CDR3 runs 15 residues. Per the germline V gene, CDR1 is MRHNA and CDR2 is SNTAGT. J was trimmed by 7 bases and V by 3 bases; bases with no gene match: 9. The CDR3 sequence is CASSESGSIWNTQYF. CDR3 in DNA: TGTGCCAGCAGTGAAAGCGGGAGTATATGGAATACGCAGTATTTT.

The genes are TRBV2 and TRBJ2-3; the D gene is possibly TRBD2 (6 bases). V was cut by 8 bases and J by 7 bases, with 19 bases left in between. CDR3 length equals 14 residues. From germline, CDR1 is SNHLY and CDR2 FYNNEI. The CDR3 loop reads CASVLLAVENTQYF. The CDR3 nucleotides read TGTGCCAGCGTACTACTAGCCGTAGAGAATACGCAGTATTTT. The entire variable domain, with the rest obtained from reference TRBV2 and TRBJ2-3, is as follows: EPEVTQTPSHQVTQMGQEVILRCVPISNHLYFYWYRQILGQKVEFLVSFYNNEISEKSEIFDDQFSVERPDGSNFTLKIRSTKLEDSAMYFCASVLLAVENTQYFGPGTRLTVL.

The V gene is TRBV3-1 (or the pseudogene TRBV3-2), the J gene TRBJ2-1; a weak D match, TRBD2 (5 bases). This CDR3 has 15 residues. Germline V gene lookup returns CDR1 LGHDT and CDR2 YNNKEL (reference sequence). V was trimmed by 5 bases and J by 9 bases, leaving 20 bases between them. CDR3 in amino acids: CASSSPSGRRVEQFF. The CDR3 DNA reads TGTGCCAGCAGCTCCCCCAGCGGAAGACGGGTTGAGCAGTTCTTC.

The V call is TRBV9, the J call TRBJ1-2; a weak D match, TRBD1 (5 bases). Germline V lookup: CDR1 SGDLS, CDR2 YYNGEE. V was pared by 0 bases and J by 4 bases, with 16 bases between. The CDR3 runs to 16 residues. The CDR3 DNA is TGTGCCAGCAGCGTAGCGATGTCCGGACAATCCTATGGCTACACCTTC. This sequence encodes CASSVAMSGQSYGYTF.